This T cell receptor (beta chain) was profiled in a study of T cell changes during pregnancy in multiple sclerosis. The germline gives CDR1 SGHRS, CDR2 YFSETQ. The trim removed 2 bases at V and 4 bases at J, leaving 9 bases unmatched. The CDR3 is 16 amino acids. Measured with immunoSEQ multiplex PCR; TCRdb has only the in-frame clones, and not every one. The sample lists 65,000 to 80,000 clones; 93% were seen once. The chain recombines TRBV5-1 with TRBJ1-2; 9 bases fit TRBD1. The source is a female donor with multiple sclerosis, enrolled in a pregnancy study. Sample: peripheral blood, taken in the second trimester of pregnancy. CDR3 amino acids: CASSLGTGKDSYGYTF. CDR3 sequence (DNA): TGCGCCAGCAGCTTAGGGACAGGGAAGGATAGCTATGGCTACACCTTC.